The sequence of this TCR beta chain was determined in a study of response to subunit inactivated influenza vaccine. This CDR3 contains 15 residues. V lost 5 bases and J lost 2, with 14 bases in between. Germline V gives CDR1 SGHAT, CDR2 FQDESV (reference sequence). Comment on this clonotype: Its antigen is unidentified.

In TCRdb, the RT-PCR reads were re-called with MiXCR into one record per CDR3 protein. The sample lists about 500,000 distinct CDR3 sequences, roughly 7.9% seen once, with about an eighth in the top ten. General study findings and limits: That few new T cells are recruited by each seasonal influenza vaccination was the authors' suggestion.

The sequencing here drew on PBMCs from blood, taken roughly 24 months after vaccination. This receptor was obtained from a man between 45 and 75 years old who received an inactivated influenza vaccine. The chain recombines TRBV11-1 with TRBJ2-3, with D unclear. The CDR3: CASSPHSGPTDTQYF. CDR3 nucleotide sequence: TGTGCCAGCAGCCCACACTCCGGCCCCACAGATACGCAGTATTTT.